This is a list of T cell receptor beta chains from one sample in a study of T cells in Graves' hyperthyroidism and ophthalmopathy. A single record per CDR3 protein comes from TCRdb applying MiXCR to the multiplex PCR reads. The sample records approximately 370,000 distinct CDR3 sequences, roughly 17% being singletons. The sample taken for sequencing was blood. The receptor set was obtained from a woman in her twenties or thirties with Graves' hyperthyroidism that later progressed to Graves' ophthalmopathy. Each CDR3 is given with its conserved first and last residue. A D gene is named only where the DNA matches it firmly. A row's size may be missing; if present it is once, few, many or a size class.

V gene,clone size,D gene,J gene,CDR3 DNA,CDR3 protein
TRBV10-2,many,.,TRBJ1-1,TGCGCCAGCAGTGACCCAGGGGATCTGAACACTGAAGCTTTCTTT,CASSDPGDLNTEAFF
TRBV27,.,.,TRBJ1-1,TGTGCCAGCAGTTTAAACCCTCTACCAGGGGACTTTGAAGCTTTCTTT,CASSLNPLPGDFEAFF
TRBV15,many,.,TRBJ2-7,TGTGCCACCAGCCCCGGGGACACTTATGAGCAGTACTTC,CATSPGDTYEQYF
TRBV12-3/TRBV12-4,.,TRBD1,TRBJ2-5,TGTGCCACGGGGACAGGGAGGAAGACCCAGTACTTC,CATGTGRKTQYF
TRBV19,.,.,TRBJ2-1,TGTGCCAGTAGTTGGGGGGCAACCTACAATGAGCAGTTCTTC,CASSWGATYNEQFF
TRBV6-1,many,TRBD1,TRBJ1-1,TGTGCCAGCAGCGCCTGGACAGGGATGAACACTGAAGCTTTCTTT,CASSAWTGMNTEAFF
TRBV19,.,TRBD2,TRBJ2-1,TGTGCCAGTAGTATCCCGGCATCGGGCGGGAGTTCCTACAATGAGCAGTTCTTC,CASSIPASGGSSYNEQFF
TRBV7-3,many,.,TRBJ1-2,TGTGCCAGCAGCCGGACAGTGTACACCTTC,CASSRTVYTF
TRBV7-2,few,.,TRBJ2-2,TGTGCCAGCAGCTTAGACCGGCCCAGGGGGGGTAACACCGGGGAGCTGTTTTTT,CASSLDRPRGGNTGELFF
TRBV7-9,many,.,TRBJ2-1,TGTGCCAGCAGCTCCCGGGAGACACGAGGAGAGCAGTTCTTC,CASSSRETRGEQFF
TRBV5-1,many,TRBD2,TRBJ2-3,TGCGCCAGCTCCTGGGGGGGGGGGACTAGCACAGATACGCAGTATTTT,CASSWGGGTSTDTQYF
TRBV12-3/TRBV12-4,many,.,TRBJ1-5,TGTGCCAGCAGTTTAGAAACCAGGGTAGGGAATCAGCCCCAGCATTTT,CASSLETRVGNQPQHF
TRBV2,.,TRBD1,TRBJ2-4,TGTGCCAACCGGGACAGGGGCGCCGGGTGGAACATTCAGTACTTC,CANRDRGAGWNIQYF
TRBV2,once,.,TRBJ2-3,TGTGCCAGCAGTGACGGTCAGGGCGGAGATACGCAGTATTTT,CASSDGQGGDTQYF
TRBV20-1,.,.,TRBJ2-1,TGCAGTGCTAGTGAGGGAGGCCCCTACAATGAGCAGTTCTTC,CSASEGGPYNEQFF
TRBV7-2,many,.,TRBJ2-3,TGTGCCAGCAGCTTAGGGCAGGTGGATACGCAGTATTTT,CASSLGQVDTQYF
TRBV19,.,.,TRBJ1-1,TGTGCCAGTAGTATAGAAACGGGAAACACTGAAGCTTTCTTT,CASSIETGNTEAFF
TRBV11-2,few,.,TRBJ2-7,TGTGCCAGCAGCTCGACGGATAAGATCTACGAGCAGTACTTC,CASSSTDKIYEQYF
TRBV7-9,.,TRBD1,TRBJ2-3,TGTGCCAGCAGCCGGACAGGGGACGCAGATACGCAGTATTTT,CASSRTGDADTQYF
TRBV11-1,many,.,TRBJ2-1,TGTGCCAGCAGCTTAAGGTGGCGGCATCCATCCAATGAGCAGTTCTTC,CASSLRWRHPSNEQFF
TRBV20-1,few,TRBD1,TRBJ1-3,TGCAGTGCTAGTCGCAGGACAGGGGCCGCCAACACCATATATTTT,CSASRRTGAANTIYF
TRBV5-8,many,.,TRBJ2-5,TGTGCCAGCAGCTTGGAAGGCGGCCGGGAGACCCAGTACTTC,CASSLEGGRETQYF
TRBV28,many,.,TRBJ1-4,TGTGCCAGCAGTCCATATGCGGCGTCAGAAGAAAAACTGTTTTTT,CASSPYAASEEKLFF
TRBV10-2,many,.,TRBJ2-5,TGCGCCAGCAGTAGGACGGCGTTAAACGCACTATATCAAGAGACCCAGTACTTC,CASSRTALNALYQETQYF
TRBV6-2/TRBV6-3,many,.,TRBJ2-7,TGTGCCAGCAGTTACGGTGGCCCTGCGAGCTACGAGCAGTACTTC,CASSYGGPASYEQYF
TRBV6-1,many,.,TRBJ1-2,TGTGCCAGCAGCCTAACCGGGACCCCGGAAGGCTACACCTTC,CASSLTGTPEGYTF
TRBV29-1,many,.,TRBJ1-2,TGCAGCGTTGACGAGGAGGGATCAGCGATCAATGGCTACACCTTC,CSVDEEGSAINGYTF
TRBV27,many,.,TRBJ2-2,TGTGCCAGCAGTTTTCAGGGATCCGGGGAGCTGTTTTTT,CASSFQGSGELFF
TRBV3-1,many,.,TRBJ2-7,TGTGCCAGCGCCGACCTTAGGCAGACTTACTACGAGCAGTACTTC,CASADLRQTYYEQYF
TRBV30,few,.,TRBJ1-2,TGTGCCTGGACAGCAACAGGGAGAGGATATGGCTACACCTTC,CAWTATGRGYGYTF
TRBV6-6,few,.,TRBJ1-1,TGTGCCAGCAGTTACTTAGGGGTAGGGTTTTTTGAGGCTTTCTTT,CASSYLGVGFFEAFF
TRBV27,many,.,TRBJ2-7,TGTGCCAGCTCCCGGGACGGAGTCTACGAGCAGTACTTC,CASSRDGVYEQYF
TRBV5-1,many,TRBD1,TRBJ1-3,TGCGCCAGCAGCTTGGCCGGATCCTTGACAGGGGGCGTGTTTGGAAACACCATATATTTT,CASSLAGSLTGGVFGNTIYF
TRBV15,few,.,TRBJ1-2,TGTGCCACCAGCAGGATCGCGGGCCTCCTTTCTGGTGGCTACACCTTC,CATSRIAGLLSGGYTF
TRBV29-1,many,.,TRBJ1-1,TGCAGCGTTGAAGATCTGATGAACACTGAAGCTTTCTTT,CSVEDLMNTEAFF